This TCR beta chain appears in the sequencing data of a study of shared clonotypes between healthy human individuals. Some clones are missing from TCRdb's copy, which holds only in-frame ones; the method was immunoSEQ multiplex PCR. The sample has 2 million to 2.5 million clones, roughly 90% seen once. Each sample came from a Caucasian adult donor living in Nashville, Tennessee. V dropped 3 bases and J dropped 4; count of bases not matched to a gene: 4. This CDR3 region has 14 residues. The germline V gene encodes CDR1 LNHDA and CDR2 SQIVND (reference sequence). V usage is TRBV19 and J usage is TRBJ2-3; TRBD1 matches 7 bases. The receptor was derived from a man aged 18 to 30 in good health. Some clones in this sample may be carry-over from other donors' samples. Specimen: naive CD4+ T cells from PBMCs. Subset given: CD45RA+ positively selected. CDR3 sequence (DNA): TGTGCCAGTAGTATTCTGGACAGGCCAGATACGCAGTATTTT. This gives the protein CASSILDRPDTQYF.